This T cell receptor (beta chain) comes out of a study of CD8+CD57+ T cells in acquired aplastic anemia. Study at large: The mean DNA yield obtained from sorted CD4+ and CD8+ cells came to roughly 3 ug. Reads per healthy sample averaged about 10 million (CD4+) and under 12 million (CD8+). General study findings and limits: Researchers report that around 29 CD8+ CDR3 sequences appeared in both patients and controls. Statistical testing detected no significant gap in CD8+ Simpson's diversity between patients and controls.

Of note for this clonotype: Antigen: not known.

V shed 7 bases, J shed 2 bases, and the junction held 14 bases outside the gene matches. Germline V gene data show CDR1 as ENHRY and CDR2 as SYGVKD. The CDR3 is 16 amino acids. The template used for profiling TCR beta VDJ and CDR3 was genomic DNA. One entry per CDR3 protein results from TCRdb running MiXCR on the reads. The table lists around 150,000 distinct CDR3 sequences, around 40% of them singletons. The V call is TRBV10-3, the J call TRBJ2-7; TRBD2 agrees at 7 bases. Sequencing used sorted CD4+, CD8+, or CD8+CD57+ T cells (not recorded which) from PBMCs. The sequence derives from a human donor in good health. This CDR3 is CAITQGAGREAYEQYF. CDR3 DNA: TGTGCCATCACTCAGGGAGCGGGACGTGAGGCCTACGAGCAGTACTTC.